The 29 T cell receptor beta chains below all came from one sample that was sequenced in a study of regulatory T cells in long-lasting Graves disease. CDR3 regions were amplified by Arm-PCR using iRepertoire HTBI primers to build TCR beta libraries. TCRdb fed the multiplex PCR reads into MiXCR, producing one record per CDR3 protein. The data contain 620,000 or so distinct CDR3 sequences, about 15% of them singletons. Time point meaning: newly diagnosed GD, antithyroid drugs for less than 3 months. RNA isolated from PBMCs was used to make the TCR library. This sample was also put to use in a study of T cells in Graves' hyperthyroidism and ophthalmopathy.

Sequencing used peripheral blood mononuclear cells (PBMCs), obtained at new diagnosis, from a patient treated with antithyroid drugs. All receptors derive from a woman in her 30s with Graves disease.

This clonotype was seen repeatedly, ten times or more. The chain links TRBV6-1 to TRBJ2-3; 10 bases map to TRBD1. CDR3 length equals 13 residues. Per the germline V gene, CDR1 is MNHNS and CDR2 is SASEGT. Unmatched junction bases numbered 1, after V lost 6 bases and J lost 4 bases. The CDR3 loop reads CASRGQGADTQYF. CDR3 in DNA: TGTGCCAGCAGAGGACAGGGGGCAGATACGCAGTATTTT.

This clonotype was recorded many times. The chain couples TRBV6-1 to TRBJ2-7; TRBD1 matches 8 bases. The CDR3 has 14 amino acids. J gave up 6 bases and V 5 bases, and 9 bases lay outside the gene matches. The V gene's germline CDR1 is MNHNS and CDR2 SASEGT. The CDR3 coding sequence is TGTGCCAGCAGTCAAGGACAGGGTTTGTTCGAGCAGTACTTC. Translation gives CASSQGQGLFEQYF.

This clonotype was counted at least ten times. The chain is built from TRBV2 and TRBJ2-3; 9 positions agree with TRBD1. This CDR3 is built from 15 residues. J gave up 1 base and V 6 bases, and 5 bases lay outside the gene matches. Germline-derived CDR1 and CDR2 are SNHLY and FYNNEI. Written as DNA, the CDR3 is TGTGCCAGCAGGGCACAGGGGGCGCGCACAGATACGCAGTATTTT. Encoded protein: CASRAQGARTDTQYF.

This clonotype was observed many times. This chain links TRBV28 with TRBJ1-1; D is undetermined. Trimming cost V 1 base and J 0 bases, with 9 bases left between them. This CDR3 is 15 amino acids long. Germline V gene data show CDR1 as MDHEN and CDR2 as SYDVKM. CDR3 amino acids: CASSLYQSLNTEAFF. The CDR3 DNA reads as TGTGCCAGCAGTTTATATCAGTCCCTGAACACTGAAGCTTTCTTT.

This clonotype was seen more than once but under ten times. Here the CDR3 reads CAANEAAGGATGELFF. As DNA, the CDR3 is TGTGCCGCCAATGAGGCGGCCGGAGGGGCCACCGGGGAGCTGTTTTTT. This chain joins TRBV19 and TRBJ2-2; the D gene is possibly TRBD2 (6 bases). Deletions cut 11 bases from V and 4 bases from J, with 23 bases between. This CDR3 region has 16 residues. Germline CDR1 reads LNHDA; CDR2 reads SQIVND (reference sequence).

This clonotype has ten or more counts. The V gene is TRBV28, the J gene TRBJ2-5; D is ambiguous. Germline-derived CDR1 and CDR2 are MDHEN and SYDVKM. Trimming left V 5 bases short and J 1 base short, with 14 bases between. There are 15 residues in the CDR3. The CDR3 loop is CASSPLLRTQETQYF. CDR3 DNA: TGTGCCAGCAGTCCTTTACTGAGGACCCAAGAGACCCAGTACTTC.

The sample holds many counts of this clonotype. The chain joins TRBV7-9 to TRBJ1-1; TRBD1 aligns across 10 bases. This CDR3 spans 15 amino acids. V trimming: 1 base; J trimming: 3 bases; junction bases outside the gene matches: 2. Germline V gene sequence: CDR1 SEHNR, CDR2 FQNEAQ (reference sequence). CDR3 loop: CASSLEGTGDTEAFF. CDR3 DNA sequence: TGTGCCAGCAGCTTAGAGGGGACAGGGGACACTGAAGCTTTCTTT.

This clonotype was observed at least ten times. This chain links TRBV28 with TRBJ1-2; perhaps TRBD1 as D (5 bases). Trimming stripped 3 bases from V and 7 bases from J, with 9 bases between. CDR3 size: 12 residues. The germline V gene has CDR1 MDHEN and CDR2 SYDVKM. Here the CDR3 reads CASSLGTSGYTF. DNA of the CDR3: TGTGCCAGCAGTTTGGGGACGAGTGGCTACACCTTC.

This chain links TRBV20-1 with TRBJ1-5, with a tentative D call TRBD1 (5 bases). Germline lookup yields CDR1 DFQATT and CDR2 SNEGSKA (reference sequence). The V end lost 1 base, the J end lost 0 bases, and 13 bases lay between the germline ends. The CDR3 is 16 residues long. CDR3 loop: CSARGQTFRSNQPQHF. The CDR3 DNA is TGCAGTGCTAGAGGACAGACTTTCCGTAGCAATCAGCCCCAGCATTTT.

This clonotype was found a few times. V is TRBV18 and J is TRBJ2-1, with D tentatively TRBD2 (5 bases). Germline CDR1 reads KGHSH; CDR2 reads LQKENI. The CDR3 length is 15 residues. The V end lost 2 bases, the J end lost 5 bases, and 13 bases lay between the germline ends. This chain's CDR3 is CASSPGSGRHNEQFF. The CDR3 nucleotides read TGTGCCAGCTCACCAGGGTCGGGGAGACACAATGAGCAGTTCTTC.

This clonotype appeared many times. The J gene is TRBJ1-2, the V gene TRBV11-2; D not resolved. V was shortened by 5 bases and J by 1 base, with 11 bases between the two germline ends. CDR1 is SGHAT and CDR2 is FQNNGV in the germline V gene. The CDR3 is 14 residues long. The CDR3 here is CASSPKTDNYGYTF. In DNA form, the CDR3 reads TGTGCCAGCAGCCCTAAGACGGATAACTATGGCTACACCTTC.

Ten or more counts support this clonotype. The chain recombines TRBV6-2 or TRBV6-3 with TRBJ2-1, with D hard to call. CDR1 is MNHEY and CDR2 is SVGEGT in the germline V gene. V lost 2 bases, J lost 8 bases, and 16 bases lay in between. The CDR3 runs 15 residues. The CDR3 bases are TGTGCCAGCAGTTACATAGCAGAGGCCCTATATGAGCAGTTCTTC. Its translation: CASSYIAEALYEQFF.

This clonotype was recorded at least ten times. Written as DNA, the CDR3 is TGTGCCAGCAGCCCCTGGGGCCGGAGTGAAGCTTTCTTT. Translated, it gives CASSPWGRSEAFF. V and J are TRBV11-2 and TRBJ1-1; D is possibly TRBD1 (5 bases). V shed 5 bases and J shed 7 bases, with 14 bases lying between them. The CDR3 is made up of 13 amino acids. Germline V lookup: CDR1 SGHAT, CDR2 FQNNGV.

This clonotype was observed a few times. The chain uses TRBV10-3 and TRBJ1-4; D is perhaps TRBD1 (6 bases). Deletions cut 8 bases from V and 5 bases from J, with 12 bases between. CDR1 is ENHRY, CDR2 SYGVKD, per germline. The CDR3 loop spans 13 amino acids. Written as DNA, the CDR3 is TGTGCCATCGCGACAGGCAAAAATGAAAAACTGTTTTTT. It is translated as CAIATGKNEKLFF.

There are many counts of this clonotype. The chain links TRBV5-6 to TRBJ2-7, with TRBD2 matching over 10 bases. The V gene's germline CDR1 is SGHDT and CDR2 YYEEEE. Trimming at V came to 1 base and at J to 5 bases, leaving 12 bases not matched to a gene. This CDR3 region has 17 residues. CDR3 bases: TGTGCCAGCAGCTTGAAGCGAGCGGGAGGGCTCGTCGACGAGCAGTACTTC. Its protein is CASSLKRAGGLVDEQYF.

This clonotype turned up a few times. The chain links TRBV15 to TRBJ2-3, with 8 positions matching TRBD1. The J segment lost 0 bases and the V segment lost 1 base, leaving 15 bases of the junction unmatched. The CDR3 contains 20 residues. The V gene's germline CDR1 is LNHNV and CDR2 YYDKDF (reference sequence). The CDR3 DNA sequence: TGTGCCACCAGCAGAGGGCTTGGACGCCCCGGGACAGGTAGCACAGATACGCAGTATTTT. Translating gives CATSRGLGRPGTGSTDTQYF.

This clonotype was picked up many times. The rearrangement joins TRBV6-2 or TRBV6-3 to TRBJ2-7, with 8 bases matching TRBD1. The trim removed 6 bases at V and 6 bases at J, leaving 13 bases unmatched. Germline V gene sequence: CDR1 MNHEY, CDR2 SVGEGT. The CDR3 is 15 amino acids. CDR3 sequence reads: CASSRGGQGAGEQYF. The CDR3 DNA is TGTGCCAGCAGCCGAGGCGGGCAGGGGGCTGGCGAGCAGTACTTC.

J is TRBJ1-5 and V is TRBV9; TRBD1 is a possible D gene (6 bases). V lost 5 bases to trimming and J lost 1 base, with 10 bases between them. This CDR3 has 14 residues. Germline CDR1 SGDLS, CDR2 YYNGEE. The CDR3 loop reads CASSRGASNQPQHF. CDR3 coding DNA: TGTGCCAGCAGTAGGGGGGCGAGCAATCAGCCCCAGCATTTT.

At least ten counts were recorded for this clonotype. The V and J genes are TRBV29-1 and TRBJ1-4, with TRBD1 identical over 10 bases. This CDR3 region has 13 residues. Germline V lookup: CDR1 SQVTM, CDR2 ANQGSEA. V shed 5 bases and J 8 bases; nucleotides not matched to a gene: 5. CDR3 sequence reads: CSVRRDRGEKLFF. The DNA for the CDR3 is TGCAGCGTTCGCCGGGACAGGGGCGAAAAACTGTTTTTT.

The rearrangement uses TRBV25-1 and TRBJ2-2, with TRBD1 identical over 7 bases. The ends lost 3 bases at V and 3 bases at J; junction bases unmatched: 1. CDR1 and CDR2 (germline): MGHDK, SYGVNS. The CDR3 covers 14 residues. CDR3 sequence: CASSDDRDTGELFF. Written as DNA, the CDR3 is TGTGCCAGCAGTGACGACAGGGACACCGGGGAGCTGTTTTTT.

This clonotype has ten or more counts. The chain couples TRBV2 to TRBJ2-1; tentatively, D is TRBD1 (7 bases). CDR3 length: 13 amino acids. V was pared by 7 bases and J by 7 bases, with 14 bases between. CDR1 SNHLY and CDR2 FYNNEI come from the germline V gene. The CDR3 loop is CASKRQGGNEQFF. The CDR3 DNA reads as TGTGCCAGCAAGCGGCAGGGGGGAAATGAGCAGTTCTTC.

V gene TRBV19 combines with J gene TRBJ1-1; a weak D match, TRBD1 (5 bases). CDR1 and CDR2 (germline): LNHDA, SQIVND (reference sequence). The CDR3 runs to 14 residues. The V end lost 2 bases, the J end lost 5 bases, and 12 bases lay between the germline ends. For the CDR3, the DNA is TGTGCCAGTAGTATATACGGGGGAATTACTGAAGCTTTCTTT. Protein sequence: CASSIYGGITEAFF.

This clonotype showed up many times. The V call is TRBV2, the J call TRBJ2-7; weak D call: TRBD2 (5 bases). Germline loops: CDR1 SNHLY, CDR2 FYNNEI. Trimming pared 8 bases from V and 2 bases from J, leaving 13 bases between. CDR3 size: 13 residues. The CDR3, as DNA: TGTGCCAGCGCGGGCCCGGGGACCTACGAGCAGTACTTC. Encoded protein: CASAGPGTYEQYF.

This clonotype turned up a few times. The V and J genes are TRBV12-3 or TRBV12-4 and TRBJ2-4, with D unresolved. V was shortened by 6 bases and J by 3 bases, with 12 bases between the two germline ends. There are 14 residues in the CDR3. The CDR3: CASSPSDGKNIQYF. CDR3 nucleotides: TGTGCCAGCAGCCCCTCCGATGGCAAAAACATTCAGTACTTC.

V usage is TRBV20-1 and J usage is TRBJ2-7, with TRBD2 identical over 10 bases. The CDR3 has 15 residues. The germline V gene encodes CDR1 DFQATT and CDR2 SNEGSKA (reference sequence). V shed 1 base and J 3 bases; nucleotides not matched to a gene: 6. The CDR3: CSARGLAGILYEQYF. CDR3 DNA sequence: TGCAGTGCTAGAGGACTAGCGGGCATCCTCTACGAGCAGTACTTC.

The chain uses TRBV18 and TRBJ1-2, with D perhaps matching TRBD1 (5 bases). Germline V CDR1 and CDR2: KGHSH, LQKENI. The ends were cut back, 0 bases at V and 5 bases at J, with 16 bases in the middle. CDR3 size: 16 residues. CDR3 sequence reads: CASSPPGTRNLYGYTF. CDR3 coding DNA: TGTGCCAGCTCACCACCTGGGACCCGAAACTTATATGGCTACACCTTC.

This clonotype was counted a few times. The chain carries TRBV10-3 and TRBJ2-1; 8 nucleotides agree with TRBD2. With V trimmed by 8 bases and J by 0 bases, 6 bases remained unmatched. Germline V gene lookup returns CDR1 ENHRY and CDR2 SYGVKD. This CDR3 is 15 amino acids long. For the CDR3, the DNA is TGTGCCATCCTAAGTAGCGGGGTCTCCTACAATGAGCAGTTCTTC. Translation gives CAILSSGVSYNEQFF.

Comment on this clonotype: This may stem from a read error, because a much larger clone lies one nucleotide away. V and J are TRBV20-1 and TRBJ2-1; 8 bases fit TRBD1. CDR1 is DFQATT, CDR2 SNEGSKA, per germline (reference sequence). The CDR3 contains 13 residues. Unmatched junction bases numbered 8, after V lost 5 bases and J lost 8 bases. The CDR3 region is CSAGRNRGDEQFF. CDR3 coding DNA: TGCAGTGCTGGACGCAACAGGGGGGATGAGCAGTTCTTC.

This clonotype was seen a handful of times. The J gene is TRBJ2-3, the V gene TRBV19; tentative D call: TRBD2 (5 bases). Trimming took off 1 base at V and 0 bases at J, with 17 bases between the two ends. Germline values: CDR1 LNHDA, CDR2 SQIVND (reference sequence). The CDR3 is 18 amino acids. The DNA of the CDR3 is TGTGCCAGTAGTATAGGTAGCGAGTACCTACGGAGCACAGATACGCAGTATTTT. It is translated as CASSIGSEYLRSTDTQYF.